The table lists the clone carrying this T cell receptor beta chain with many counts. As yet, its antigen is unknown. TCRdb reprocessed the reads with MiXCR, giving one entry per CDR3 protein. Found here are fewer than 85,000 distinct CDR3 sequences, 4% of them singletons; the top ten hold around a fifth. The CDR3 has 14 amino acids. Germline V gene sequence: CDR1 SGHTA, CDR2 FQGNSA. The ends were cut back, 5 bases at V and 1 base at J, with 11 bases in the middle. The entry originates in a study of T cell repertoires in cytomegalovirus infection. Study-level information: Public TCR beta signatures provided an indication of both CMV infection and a matching HLA type.

Overall study findings and caveats: The ex vivo response was dominated by HLA-C-restricted CMV-specific TCR beta clonotypes. People with CMV and the relevant HLA were identified by cumulative public TCR beta family frequency.

The material sequenced was PBMCs. The chain has TRBV7-2 and TRBJ1-1; D possibly corresponds to TRBD1 (5 bases). The sequence was collected from a human donor in good health (CMV status not recorded). Some clones in this sample may be carry-over from other donors' samples. CDR3 in amino acids: CASSPDDRNTEAFF. The CDR3 DNA is TGTGCCAGCAGCCCTGATGACAGGAACACTGAAGCTTTCTTT.